These 12 T cell receptor beta chains originate from one sample sequenced in a study of cytomegalovirus exposure and HLA in healthy donors. Primers for the PCR totalled 60 Vbeta and 13 Jbeta. Sequenced by immunoSEQ multiplex PCR; TCRdb stores in-frame clones only, minus some. This sample has 90,000 to 140,000 clones; over 65% occur once, and the top ten carry roughly 8.2%. Material: PBMCs. The receptors originated from a man aged 35 to 55 in good health and CMV-seropositive.

The V and J genes are TRBV4-3 and TRBJ2-1; 7 nucleotides align to TRBD1. Germline V gene sequence: CDR1 LGHNA, CDR2 YSLEER. J gave up 6 bases and V 0 bases, and 8 bases lay outside the gene matches. The CDR3 has 16 amino acids. CDR3 sequence: CASSQDHRQGINEQFF. The CDR3 region has the DNA TGCGCCAGCAGCCAAGATCATCGACAGGGAATCAATGAGCAGTTCTTC.

This clone has just one count. V and J are TRBV2 and TRBJ1-2; 7 nucleotides match TRBD1. V was clipped by 5 bases and J by 8 bases; unmatched bases: 5. Germline values: CDR1 SNHLY, CDR2 FYNNEI. CDR3 length equals 12 residues. The CDR3, as DNA: TGTGCCAGCAGTTTGGACAGGAACGGCTACACCTTC. The encoded protein is CASSLDRNGYTF.

The rearrangement uses TRBV13 and TRBJ2-7; the D gene is possibly TRBD1 (5 bases). Trimming removed 1 base from V and 0 bases from J, with 7 bases in between. Germline V gives CDR1 PRHDT, CDR2 FYEKMQ (reference sequence). The CDR3 is 14 residues long. The DNA for the CDR3 is TGTGCCAGCAGCTTAGACAGGTTCTCCTACGAGCAGTACTTC. Translating it yields CASSLDRFSYEQYF.

V gene TRBV7-2 combines with J gene TRBJ2-7; 7 bases fit TRBD2. The germline gives CDR1 SGHTA, CDR2 FQGNSA. The CDR3 length is 14 residues. J was trimmed by 6 bases and V by 5 bases; bases with no gene match: 10. The CDR3 region has the DNA TGTGCCAGCAGCAAGGGAGGGGCATCTATCGAGCAGTACTTC. It specifies CASSKGGASIEQYF.

The V call is TRBV15, the J call TRBJ1-1, with D perhaps matching TRBD1 (5 bases). Per germline, CDR1 LNHNV and CDR2 YYDKDF (reference sequence). This CDR3 spans 15 amino acids. Trimming stripped 4 bases from V and 7 bases from J, with 19 bases between. The CDR3 DNA is TGTGCCACCAGCAACCTTCAGTGGGTAACAGGTGAAGCTTTCTTT. The encoded protein is CATSNLQWVTGEAFF.

V and J are TRBV4-1 and TRBJ1-3, with D possibly being TRBD1 (6 bases). Trimming left V 4 bases short and J 2 bases short, with 12 bases between. This CDR3 is built from 15 residues. From germline, CDR1 is MGHRA and CDR2 YSYEKL. The CDR3 DNA reads as TGCGCCAGCAGCCCCAGCAGGGGCCCTGGAAACACCATATATTTT. Amino acids: CASSPSRGPGNTIYF.

The V gene is TRBV2, the J gene TRBJ1-4; 9 bases line up with TRBD1. J gave up 8 bases and V 5 bases, and 3 bases lay outside the gene matches. Germline V CDR1 and CDR2: SNHLY, FYNNEI. The CDR3 spans 13 residues. The CDR3 loop is CASSRTGVEKLFF. In DNA form, the CDR3 reads TGTGCCAGCAGTAGGACAGGGGTCGAAAAACTGTTTTTT.

This clone was detected only a few times. The chain recombines TRBV5-6 with TRBJ2-7, with 7 bases that match TRBD1. The V gene's germline CDR1 is SGHDT and CDR2 YYEEEE. The CDR3 runs 15 residues. Trimming at V came to 0 bases and at J to 2 bases, leaving 5 bases not matched to a gene. CDR3 sequence: CASSLGQGVTYEQYF. In nucleotides, the CDR3 is TGTGCCAGCAGCTTGGGTCAGGGGGTTACCTACGAGCAGTACTTC.

The chain links TRBV7-9 to TRBJ2-7, with 10 bases matching TRBD1. CDR3 length: 15 residues. Germline CDR1 SEHNR, CDR2 FQNEAQ (reference sequence). J gave up 2 bases and V 4 bases, and 5 bases lay outside the gene matches. CDR3: CASSWGQGRTYEQYF. CDR3 in DNA: TGTGCCAGCAGCTGGGGACAGGGGAGGACCTACGAGCAGTACTTC.

The CDR3 coding sequence is TGTGCCAGTAGACGACGGGGGGAGGGCAGTCAGTACTTC. Its translation: CASRRRGEGSQYF. V gene TRBV19 combines with J gene TRBJ2-4; TRBD2 aligns across 7 bases. Trimming at V came to 6 bases and at J to 12 bases, leaving 11 bases not matched to a gene. CDR1 and CDR2 from the germline V gene are LNHDA and SQIVND (reference sequence). This CDR3 contains 13 residues.

The chain joins TRBV2 to TRBJ1-3, with D tentatively TRBD1 (6 bases). This CDR3 spans 14 amino acids. CDR1 and CDR2 from the germline V gene are SNHLY and FYNNEI. V lost 4 bases and J lost 8, with 15 bases in between. CDR3 residues: CASSGLQGPDTIYF. CDR3 in DNA: TGTGCCAGCAGTGGGTTGCAGGGGCCGGACACCATATATTTT.

The chain has TRBV7-8 and TRBJ2-7; possible D gene TRBD1, 6 bases. CDR3 length equals 16 residues. V was trimmed by 3 bases and J by 0 bases, leaving 15 bases between them. Germline V gene lookup returns CDR1 SGHVS and CDR2 FQNEAQ. CDR3 protein: CASSFAIDRNSYEQYF. CDR3 DNA: TGTGCCAGCAGCTTCGCCATAGACAGGAACTCCTACGAGCAGTACTTC.